These T cell receptor beta chains were read from a single sample in a study of response to subunit inactivated influenza vaccine. TCRdb re-analysed the RT-PCR reads in MiXCR, keeping a single row per CDR3 protein. Of roughly 650,000 distinct CDR3 sequences detected, 15% to 18% appear once; the ten largest clones hold 11%. Specimen: PBMCs from blood, collected about 13 days after vaccination. These receptors were obtained from a man aged 50-60 years who received an inactivated influenza vaccine. Each CDR3 is given without its conserved first and last residue. Each record gives: J gene, V gene, CDR3 protein.

j_gene: TRBJ2-1
v_gene: TRBV7-2
CDR3aa: ASSLGAGGGEQF

j_gene: TRBJ2-3
v_gene: TRBV7-9
CDR3aa: ATGGRVPDTQY

j_gene: TRBJ2-5
v_gene: TRBV5-1
CDR3aa: ASSLSGGGFQETQY

j_gene: TRBJ1-1
v_gene: TRBV5-1
CDR3aa: ASSLSSAGSTTAF

j_gene: TRBJ1-1
v_gene: TRBV11-2
CDR3aa: ASSFEGQMNTEAF

j_gene: TRBJ2-1
v_gene: TRBV4-2
CDR3aa: ASSQTGANEQF

j_gene: TRBJ1-4
v_gene: TRBV9
CDR3aa: ASSVAAGGFEKLF

j_gene: TRBJ2-2
v_gene: TRBV6-5
CDR3aa: ASSYGAGGIAGELF

j_gene: TRBJ2-2
v_gene: TRBV18
CDR3aa: ASSRMRDTGELF

j_gene: TRBJ1-2
v_gene: TRBV12-3/TRBV12-4
CDR3aa: ASTPSRFSLYGYT

j_gene: TRBJ1-4
v_gene: TRBV4-1
CDR3aa: ASSQEGQGSEKLF

j_gene: TRBJ2-3
v_gene: TRBV27
CDR3aa: ATQLAGGTDTQY

j_gene: TRBJ1-2
v_gene: TRBV12-3/TRBV12-4
CDR3aa: ASSPMTYGYT

j_gene: TRBJ2-5
v_gene: TRBV24-1
CDR3aa: ATSGPGTSVQETQY

j_gene: TRBJ2-5
v_gene: TRBV3-1
CDR3aa: ASSQERQHQETQY

j_gene: TRBJ1-2
v_gene: TRBV7-9
CDR3aa: ASRVAGRRANYGYT

j_gene: TRBJ2-1
v_gene: TRBV6-2/TRBV6-3
CDR3aa: ASSYRAGGPYNEQF

j_gene: TRBJ2-1
v_gene: TRBV5-1
CDR3aa: ASRSSGPQF

j_gene: TRBJ2-5
v_gene: TRBV5-1
CDR3aa: ASSSGSEIQY

j_gene: TRBJ2-1
v_gene: TRBV7-9
CDR3aa: ASSLLASGSSYNEQF

j_gene: TRBJ2-4
v_gene: TRBV11-2
CDR3aa: ASSLQVKNIQY

j_gene: TRBJ2-2
v_gene: TRBV15
CDR3aa: ATSIKDSTGELF

j_gene: TRBJ2-7
v_gene: TRBV4-2
CDR3aa: ASSQVSLDSSYEQY

j_gene: TRBJ2-7
v_gene: TRBV20-1
CDR3aa: SAATSGGAYEQY